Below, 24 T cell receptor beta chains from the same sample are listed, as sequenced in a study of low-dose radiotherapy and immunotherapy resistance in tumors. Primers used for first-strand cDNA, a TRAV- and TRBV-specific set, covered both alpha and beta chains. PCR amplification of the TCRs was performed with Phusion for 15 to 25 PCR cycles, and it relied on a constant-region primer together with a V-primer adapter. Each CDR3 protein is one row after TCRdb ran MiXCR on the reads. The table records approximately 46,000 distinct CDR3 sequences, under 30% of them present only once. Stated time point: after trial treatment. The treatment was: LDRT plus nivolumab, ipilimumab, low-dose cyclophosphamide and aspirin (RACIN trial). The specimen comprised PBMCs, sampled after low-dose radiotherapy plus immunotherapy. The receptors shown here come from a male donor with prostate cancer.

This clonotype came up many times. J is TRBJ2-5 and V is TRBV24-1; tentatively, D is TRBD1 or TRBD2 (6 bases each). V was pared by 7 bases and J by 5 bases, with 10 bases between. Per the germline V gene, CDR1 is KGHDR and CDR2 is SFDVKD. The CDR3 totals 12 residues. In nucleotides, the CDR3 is TGTGCCACCAGCCGGAGGGGGGAGACCCAGTACTTC. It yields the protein CATSRRGETQYF.

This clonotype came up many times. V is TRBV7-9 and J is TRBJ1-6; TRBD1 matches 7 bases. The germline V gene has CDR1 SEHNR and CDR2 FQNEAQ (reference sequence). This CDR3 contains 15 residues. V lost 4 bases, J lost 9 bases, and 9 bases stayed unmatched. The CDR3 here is CASSSPGQRRSPLHF. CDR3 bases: TGTGCCAGCAGCTCACCGGGACAGAGGCGTTCACCCCTCCACTTT.

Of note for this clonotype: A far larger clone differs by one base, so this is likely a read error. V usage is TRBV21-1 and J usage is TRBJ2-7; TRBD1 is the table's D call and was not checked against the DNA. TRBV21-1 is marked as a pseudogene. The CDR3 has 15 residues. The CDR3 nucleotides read TGTGTCAGCAGTTTACCCGGGACAGAAAGCTACGAGCAGTACTTC. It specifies CVSSLPGTESYEQYF.

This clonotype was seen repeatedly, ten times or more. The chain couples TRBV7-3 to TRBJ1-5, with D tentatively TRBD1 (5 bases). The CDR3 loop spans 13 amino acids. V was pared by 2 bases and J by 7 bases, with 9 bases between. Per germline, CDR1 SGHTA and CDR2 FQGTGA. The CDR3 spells CASSLGQGQPQHF. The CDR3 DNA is TGTGCCAGCAGCTTAGGGCAGGGCCAGCCCCAGCATTTT.

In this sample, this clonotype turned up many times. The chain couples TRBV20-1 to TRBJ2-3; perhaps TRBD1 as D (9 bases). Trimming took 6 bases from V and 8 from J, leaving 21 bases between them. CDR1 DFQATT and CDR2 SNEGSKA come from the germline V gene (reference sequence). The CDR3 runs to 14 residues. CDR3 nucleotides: TGCAGTGCCCGGGGGGGACAGGGTCTTGGTACGCAGTATTTT. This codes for CSARGGQGLGTQYF.

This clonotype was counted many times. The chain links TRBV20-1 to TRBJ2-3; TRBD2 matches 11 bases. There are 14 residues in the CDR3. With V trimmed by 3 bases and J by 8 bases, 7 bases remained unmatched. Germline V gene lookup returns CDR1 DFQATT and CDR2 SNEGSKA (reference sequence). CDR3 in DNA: TGCAGTGCTAGCCCGCGGCTAGCGGGGGGTACGCAGTATTTT. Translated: CSASPRLAGGTQYF.

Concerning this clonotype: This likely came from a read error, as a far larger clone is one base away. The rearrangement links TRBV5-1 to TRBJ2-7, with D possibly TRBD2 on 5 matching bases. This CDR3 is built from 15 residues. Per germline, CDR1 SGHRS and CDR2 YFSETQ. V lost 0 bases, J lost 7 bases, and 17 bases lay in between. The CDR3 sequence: CASSLARAAYNEQYF. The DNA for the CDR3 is TGCGCCAGCAGCTTGGCGCGGGCGGCCTACAATGAGCAGTACTTC.

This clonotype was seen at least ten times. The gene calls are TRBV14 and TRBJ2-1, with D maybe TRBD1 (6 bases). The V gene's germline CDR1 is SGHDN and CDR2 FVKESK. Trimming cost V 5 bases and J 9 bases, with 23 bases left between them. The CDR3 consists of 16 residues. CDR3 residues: CASSAHPGQFGIEQFF. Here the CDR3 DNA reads TGTGCCAGCAGCGCGCACCCAGGACAGTTCGGGATTGAGCAGTTCTTC.

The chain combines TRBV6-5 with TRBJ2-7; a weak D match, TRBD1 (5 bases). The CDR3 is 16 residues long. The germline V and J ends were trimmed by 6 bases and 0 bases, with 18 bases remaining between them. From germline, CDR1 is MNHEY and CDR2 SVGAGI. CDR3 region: CASSPDIPVGSYEQYF. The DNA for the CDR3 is TGTGCCAGCAGCCCGGACATCCCCGTAGGCTCCTACGAGCAGTACTTC.

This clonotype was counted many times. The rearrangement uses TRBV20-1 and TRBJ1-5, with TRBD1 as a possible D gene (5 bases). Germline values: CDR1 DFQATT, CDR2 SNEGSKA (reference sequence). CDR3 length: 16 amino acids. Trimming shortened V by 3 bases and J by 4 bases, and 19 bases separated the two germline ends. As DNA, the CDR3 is TGCAGTGCTAGCTGGGGGGGTAGGCAGAGTAATCAGCCCCAGCATTTT. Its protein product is CSASWGGRQSNQPQHF.

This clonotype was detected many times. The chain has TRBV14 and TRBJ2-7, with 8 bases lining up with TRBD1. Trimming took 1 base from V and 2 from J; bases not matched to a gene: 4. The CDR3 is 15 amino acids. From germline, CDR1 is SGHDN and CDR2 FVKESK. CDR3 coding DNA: TGTGCCAGCAGCCAAGCCGGGACAGGCCCCTACGAGCAGTACTTC. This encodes CASSQAGTGPYEQYF.

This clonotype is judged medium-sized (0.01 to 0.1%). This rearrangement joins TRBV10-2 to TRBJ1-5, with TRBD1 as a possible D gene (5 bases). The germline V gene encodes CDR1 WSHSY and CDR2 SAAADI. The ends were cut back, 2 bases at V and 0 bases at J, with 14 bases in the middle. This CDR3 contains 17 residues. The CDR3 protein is CASSERAQGTSNQPQHF. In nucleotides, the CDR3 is TGCGCCAGCAGTGAGCGGGCGCAGGGCACTAGCAATCAGCCCCAGCATTTT.

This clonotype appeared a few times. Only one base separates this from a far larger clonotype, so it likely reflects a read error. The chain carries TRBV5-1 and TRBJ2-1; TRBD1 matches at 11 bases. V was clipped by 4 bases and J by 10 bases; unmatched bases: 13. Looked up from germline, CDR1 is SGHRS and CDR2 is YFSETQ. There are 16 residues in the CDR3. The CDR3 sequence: CASSPPTGQGAYEQFF. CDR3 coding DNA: TGCGCCAGCAGCCCCCCCACAGGACAGGGGGCCTACGAGCAGTTCTTC.

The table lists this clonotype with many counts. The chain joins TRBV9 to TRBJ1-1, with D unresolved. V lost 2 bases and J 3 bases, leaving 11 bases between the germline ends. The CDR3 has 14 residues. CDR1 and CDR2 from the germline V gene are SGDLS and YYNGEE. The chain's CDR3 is CASSVTEVYTEAFF. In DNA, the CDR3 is TGTGCCAGCAGCGTTACAGAGGTTTACACTGAAGCTTTCTTT.

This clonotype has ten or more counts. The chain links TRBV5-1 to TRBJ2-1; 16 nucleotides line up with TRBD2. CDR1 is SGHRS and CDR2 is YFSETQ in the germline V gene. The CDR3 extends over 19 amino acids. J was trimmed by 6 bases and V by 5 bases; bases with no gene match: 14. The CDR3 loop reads CASSLFGTSGRVAANEQFF. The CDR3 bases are TGCGCCAGCAGTTTGTTTGGGACTAGCGGGAGGGTTGCGGCCAATGAGCAGTTCTTC.

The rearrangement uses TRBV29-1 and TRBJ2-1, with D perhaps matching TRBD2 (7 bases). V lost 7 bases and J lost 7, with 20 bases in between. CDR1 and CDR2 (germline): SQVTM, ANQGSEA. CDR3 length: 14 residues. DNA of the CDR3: TGCAGCGCCAGTCAAGGGGGAGGGGGGAATGAGCAGTTCTTC. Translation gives CSASQGGGGNEQFF.

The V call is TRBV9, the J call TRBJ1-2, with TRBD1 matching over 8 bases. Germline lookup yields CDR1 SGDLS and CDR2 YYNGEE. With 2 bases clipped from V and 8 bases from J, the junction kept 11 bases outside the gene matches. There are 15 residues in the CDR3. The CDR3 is CASSVGQGWNRGYTF. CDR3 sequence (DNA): TGTGCCAGCAGCGTCGGACAGGGCTGGAATAGAGGCTACACCTTC.

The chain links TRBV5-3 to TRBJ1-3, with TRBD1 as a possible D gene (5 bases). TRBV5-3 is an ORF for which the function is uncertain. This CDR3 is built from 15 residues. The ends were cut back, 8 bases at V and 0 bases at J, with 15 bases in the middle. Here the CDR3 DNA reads TGTGCCAGCGGGGCCTCGGACCTCTCTGGAAACACCATATATTTT. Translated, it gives CASGASDLSGNTIYF.

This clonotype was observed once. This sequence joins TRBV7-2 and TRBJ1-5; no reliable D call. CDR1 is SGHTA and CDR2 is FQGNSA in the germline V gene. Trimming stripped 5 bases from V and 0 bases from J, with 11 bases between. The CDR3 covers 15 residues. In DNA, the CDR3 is TGTGCCAGCAGCCCCGGGAAGCATAGCAATCAGCCCCAGCATTTT. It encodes CASSPGKHSNQPQHF.

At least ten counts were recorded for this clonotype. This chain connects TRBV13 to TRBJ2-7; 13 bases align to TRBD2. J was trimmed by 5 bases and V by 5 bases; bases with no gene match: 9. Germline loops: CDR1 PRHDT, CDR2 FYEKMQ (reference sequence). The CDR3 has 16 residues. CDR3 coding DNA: TGTGCCAGCAGCCCATGGACTAGCGGGAGATCAGACGAGCAGTACTTC. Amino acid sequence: CASSPWTSGRSDEQYF.

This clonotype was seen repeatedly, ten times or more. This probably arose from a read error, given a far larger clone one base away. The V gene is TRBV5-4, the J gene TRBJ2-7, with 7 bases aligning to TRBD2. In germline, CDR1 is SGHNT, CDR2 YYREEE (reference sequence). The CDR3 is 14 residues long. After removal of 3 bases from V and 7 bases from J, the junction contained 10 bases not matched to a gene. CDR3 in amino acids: CASSSGGLYNEQYF. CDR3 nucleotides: TGTGCCAGCAGCTCGGGGGGACTTTACAATGAGCAGTACTTC.

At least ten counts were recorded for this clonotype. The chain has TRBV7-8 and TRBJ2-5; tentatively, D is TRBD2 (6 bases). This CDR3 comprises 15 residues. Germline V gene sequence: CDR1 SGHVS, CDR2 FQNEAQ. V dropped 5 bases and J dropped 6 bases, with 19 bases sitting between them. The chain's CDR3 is CASSLYRDSEQTQYF. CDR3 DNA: TGTGCCAGCAGCCTTTACCGGGACTCAGAACAGACCCAGTACTTC.

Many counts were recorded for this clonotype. The CDR3 DNA reads TGTGCCAGCAGCACCCCTAATTCACCCCTCCACTTT. As protein: CASSTPNSPLHF. This chain connects TRBV7-9 to TRBJ1-6; D is unclear. Trimming stripped 5 bases from V and 6 bases from J, with 5 bases between. Germline-derived CDR1 and CDR2 are SEHNR and FQNEAQ (reference sequence). The CDR3 length is 12 residues.

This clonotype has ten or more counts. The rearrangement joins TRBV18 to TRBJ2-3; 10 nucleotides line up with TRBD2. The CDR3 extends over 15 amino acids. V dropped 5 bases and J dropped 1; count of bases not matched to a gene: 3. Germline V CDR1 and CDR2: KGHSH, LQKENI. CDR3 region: CASSSSGRGTDTQYF. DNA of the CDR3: TGTGCCAGCTCATCTAGCGGGAGAGGCACAGATACGCAGTATTTT. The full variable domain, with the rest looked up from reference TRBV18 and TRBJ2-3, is NAGVMQNPRHLVRRRGQEARLRCSPMKGHSHVYWYRQLPEEGLKFMVYLQKENIIDESGMPKERFSAEFPKEGPSILRIQQVVRGDSAAYFCASSSSGRGTDTQYFGPGTRLTVL.